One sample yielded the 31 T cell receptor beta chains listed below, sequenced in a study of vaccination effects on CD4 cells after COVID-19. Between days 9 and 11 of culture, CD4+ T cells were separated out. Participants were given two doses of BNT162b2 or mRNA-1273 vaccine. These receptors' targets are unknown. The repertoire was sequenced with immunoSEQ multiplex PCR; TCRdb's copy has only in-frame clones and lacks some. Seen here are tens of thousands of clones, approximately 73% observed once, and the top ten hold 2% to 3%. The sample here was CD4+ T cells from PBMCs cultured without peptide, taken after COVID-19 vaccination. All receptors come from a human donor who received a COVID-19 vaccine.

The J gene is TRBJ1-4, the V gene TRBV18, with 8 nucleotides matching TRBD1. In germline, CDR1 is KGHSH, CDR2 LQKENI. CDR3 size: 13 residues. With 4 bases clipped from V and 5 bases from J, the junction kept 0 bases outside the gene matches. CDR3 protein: CASSRQGNEKLFF. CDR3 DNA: TGTGCCAGCTCACGACAGGGGAATGAAAAACTGTTTTTT.

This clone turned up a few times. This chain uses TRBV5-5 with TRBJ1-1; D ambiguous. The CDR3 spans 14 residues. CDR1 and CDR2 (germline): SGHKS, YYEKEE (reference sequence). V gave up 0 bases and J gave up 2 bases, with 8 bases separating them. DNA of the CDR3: TGTGCCAGCAGCTTGGTGGCGGGCAACACTGAAGCTTTCTTT. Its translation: CASSLVAGNTEAFF. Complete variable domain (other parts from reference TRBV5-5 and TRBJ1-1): DAGVTQSPTHLIKTRGQQVTLRCSPISGHKSVSWYQQVLGQGPQFIFQYYEKEERGRGNFPDRFSARQFPNYSSELNVNALLLGDSALYLCASSLVAGNTEAFFGQGTRLTVV.

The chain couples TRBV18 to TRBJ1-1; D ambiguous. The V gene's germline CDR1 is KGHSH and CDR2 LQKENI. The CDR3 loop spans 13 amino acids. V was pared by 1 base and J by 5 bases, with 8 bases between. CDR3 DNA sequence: TGTGCCAGCTCACCACGGGCTGAGACTGAAGCTTTCTTT. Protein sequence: CASSPRAETEAFF.

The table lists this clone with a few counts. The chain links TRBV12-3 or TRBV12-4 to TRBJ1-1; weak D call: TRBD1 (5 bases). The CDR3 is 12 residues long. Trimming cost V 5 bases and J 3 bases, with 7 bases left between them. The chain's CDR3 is CASSTGYTEAFF. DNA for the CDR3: TGTGCCAGCAGTACAGGTTACACTGAAGCTTTCTTT.

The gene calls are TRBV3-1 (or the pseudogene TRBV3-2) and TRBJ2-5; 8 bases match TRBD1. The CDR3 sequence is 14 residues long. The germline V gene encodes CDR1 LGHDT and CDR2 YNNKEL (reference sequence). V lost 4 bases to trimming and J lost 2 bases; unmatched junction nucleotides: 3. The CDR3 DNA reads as TGTGCCAGCAGCCCCTGGACAGGGCAAGAGACCCAGTACTTC. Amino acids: CASSPWTGQETQYF.

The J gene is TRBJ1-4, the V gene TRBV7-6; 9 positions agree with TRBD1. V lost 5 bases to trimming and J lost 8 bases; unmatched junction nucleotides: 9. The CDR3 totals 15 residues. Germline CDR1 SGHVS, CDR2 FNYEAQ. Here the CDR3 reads CASSQIHRGREKLFF. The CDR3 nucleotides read TGTGCCAGCAGCCAAATCCACAGGGGGCGGGAAAAACTGTTTTTT. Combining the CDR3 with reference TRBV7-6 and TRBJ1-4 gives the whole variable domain GAGVSQSPRYKVTKRGQDVALRCDPISGHVSLYWYRQALGQGPEFLTYFNYEAQQDKSGLPNDRFSAERPEGSISTLTIQRTEQRDSAMYRCASSQIHRGREKLFFGSGTQLSVL.

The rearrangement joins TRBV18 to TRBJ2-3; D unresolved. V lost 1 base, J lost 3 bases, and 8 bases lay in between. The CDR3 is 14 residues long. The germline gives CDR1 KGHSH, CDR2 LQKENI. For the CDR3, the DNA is TGTGCCAGCTCACCACTTCAGGAAACAGATACGCAGTATTTT. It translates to CASSPLQETDTQYF.

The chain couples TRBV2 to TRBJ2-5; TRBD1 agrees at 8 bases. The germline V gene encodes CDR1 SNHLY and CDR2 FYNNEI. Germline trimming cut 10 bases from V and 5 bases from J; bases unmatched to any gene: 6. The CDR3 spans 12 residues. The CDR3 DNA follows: TGTGCCACAGGGGGCCTGTCGGAGACCCAGTACTTC. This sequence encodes CATGGLSETQYF.

The CDR3 DNA reads as TGTGCCAGCAGTGAACTAGGGGGGCAAGGAAACACCATATATTTT. Its translation is CASSELGGQGNTIYF. The chain has TRBV6-1 and TRBJ1-3; a possible D gene is TRBD1 (6 bases). The CDR3 length is 15 residues. From germline, CDR1 is MNHNS and CDR2 SASEGT. The V end was cut by 2 bases, the J end by 4 bases, with 12 bases between.

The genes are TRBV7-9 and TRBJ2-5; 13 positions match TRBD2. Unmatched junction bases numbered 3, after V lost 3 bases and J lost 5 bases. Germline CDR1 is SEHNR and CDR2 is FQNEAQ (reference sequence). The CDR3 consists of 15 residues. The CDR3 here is CASSFTSGGAETQYF. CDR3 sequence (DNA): TGTGCCAGCAGCTTTACTAGCGGGGGGGCTGAGACCCAGTACTTC.

The CDR3: CASSQVQGRDTEAFF. The CDR3 DNA is TGTGCCAGCAGCCAGGTACAGGGGCGGGACACTGAAGCTTTCTTT. V usage is TRBV3-1 (or the pseudogene TRBV3-2) and J usage is TRBJ1-1; TRBD1 matches 7 bases. Losses at the gene ends were 3 bases for V and 3 bases for J; bases not matched to a gene: 7. CDR3 length: 15 amino acids. Germline CDR1 LGHDT, CDR2 YNNKEL (reference sequence).

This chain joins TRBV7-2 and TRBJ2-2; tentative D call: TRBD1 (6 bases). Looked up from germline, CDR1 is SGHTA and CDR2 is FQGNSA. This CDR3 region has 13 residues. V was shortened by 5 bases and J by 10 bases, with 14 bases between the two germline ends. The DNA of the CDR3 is TGTGCCAGCAGCCGTGGACAGATAGAGGAGCTGTTTTTT. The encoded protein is CASSRGQIEELFF.

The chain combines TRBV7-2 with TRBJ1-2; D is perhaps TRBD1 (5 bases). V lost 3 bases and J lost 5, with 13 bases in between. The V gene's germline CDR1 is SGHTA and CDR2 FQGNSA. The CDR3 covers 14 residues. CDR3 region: CASSFVQGEYGYTF. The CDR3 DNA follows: TGTGCCAGCAGCTTCGTTCAGGGAGAATATGGCTACACCTTC.

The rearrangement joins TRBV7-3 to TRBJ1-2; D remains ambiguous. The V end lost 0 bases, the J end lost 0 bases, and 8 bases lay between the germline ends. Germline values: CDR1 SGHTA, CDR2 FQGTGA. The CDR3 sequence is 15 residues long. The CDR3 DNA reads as TGTGCCAGCAGCTTAACGGCGGAGACTAACTATGGCTACACCTTC. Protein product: CASSLTAETNYGYTF.

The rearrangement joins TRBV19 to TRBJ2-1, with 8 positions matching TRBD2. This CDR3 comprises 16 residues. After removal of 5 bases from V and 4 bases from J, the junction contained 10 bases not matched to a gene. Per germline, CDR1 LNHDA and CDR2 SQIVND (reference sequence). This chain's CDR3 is CASSSGRRGEYNEQFF. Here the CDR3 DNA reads TGTGCCAGTAGTTCGGGGAGGCGGGGGGAATACAATGAGCAGTTCTTC.

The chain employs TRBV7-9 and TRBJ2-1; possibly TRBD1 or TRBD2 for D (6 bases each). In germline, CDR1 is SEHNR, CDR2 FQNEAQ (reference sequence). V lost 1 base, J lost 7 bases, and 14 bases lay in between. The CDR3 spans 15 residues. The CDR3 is CASSLDRGPGNEQFF. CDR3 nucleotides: TGTGCCAGCAGCTTAGATCGGGGGCCGGGGAATGAGCAGTTCTTC.

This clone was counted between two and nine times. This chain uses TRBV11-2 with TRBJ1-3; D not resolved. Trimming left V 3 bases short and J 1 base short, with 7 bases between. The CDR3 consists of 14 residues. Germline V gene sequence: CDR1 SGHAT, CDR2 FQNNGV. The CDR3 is CASSFSGSGNTIYF. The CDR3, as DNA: TGTGCCAGCAGCTTTTCGGGTTCTGGAAACACCATATATTTT.

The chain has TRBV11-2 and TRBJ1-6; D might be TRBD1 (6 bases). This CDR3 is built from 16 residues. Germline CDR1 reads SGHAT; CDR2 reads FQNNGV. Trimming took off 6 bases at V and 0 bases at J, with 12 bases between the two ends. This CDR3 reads CASSYRAGSYNSPLHF. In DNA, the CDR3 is TGTGCCAGCAGTTACAGGGCTGGCTCCTATAATTCACCCCTCCACTTT.

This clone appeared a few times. DNA for the CDR3: TGTGCCAGCAGTCCGGGAGATACGCAGTATTTT. It translates to CASSPGDTQYF. The chain links TRBV2 to TRBJ2-3; D is ambiguous. The CDR3 is 11 residues long. The germline V and J ends were trimmed by 5 bases and 5 bases, with 5 bases remaining between them. Germline V gene data show CDR1 as SNHLY and CDR2 as FYNNEI. The variable domain in full, completed from reference TRBV2 and TRBJ2-3, reads EPEVTQTPSHQVTQMGQEVILRCVPISNHLYFYWYRQILGQKVEFLVSFYNNEISEKSEIFDDQFSVERPDGSNFTLKIRSTKLEDSAMYFCASSPGDTQYFGPGTRLTVL.

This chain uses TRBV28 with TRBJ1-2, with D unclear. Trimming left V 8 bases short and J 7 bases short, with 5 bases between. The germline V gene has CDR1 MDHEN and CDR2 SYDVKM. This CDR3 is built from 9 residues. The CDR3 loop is CASPPGYTF. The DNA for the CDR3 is TGTGCCAGCCCGCCTGGCTACACCTTC.

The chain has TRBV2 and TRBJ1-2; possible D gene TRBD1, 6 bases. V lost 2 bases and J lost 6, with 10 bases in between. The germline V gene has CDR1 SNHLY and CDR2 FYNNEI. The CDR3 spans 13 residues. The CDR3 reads CASSEMGGHGYTF. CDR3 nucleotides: TGTGCCAGCAGTGAAATGGGGGGCCATGGCTACACCTTC.

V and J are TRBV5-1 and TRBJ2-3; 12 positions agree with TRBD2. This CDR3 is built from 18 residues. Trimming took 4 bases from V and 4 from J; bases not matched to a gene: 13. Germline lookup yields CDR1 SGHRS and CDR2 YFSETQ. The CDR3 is CASSRGLAGRVGADTQYF. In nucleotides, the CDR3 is TGCGCCAGCAGCCGTGGACTAGCGGGGCGGGTAGGGGCAGATACGCAGTATTTT.

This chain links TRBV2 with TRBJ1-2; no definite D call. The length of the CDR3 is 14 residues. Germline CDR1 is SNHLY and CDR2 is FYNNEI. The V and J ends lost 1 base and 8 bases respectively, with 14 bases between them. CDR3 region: CASSEGLDIQGYTF. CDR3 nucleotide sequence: TGTGCCAGCAGTGAAGGGCTTGATATACAGGGCTACACCTTC.

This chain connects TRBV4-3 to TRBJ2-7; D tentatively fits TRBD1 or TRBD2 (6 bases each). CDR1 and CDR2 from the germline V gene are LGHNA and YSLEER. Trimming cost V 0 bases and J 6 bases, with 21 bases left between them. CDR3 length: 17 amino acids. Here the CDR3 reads CASSQEMFRGPAAEQYV. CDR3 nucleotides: TGCGCCAGCAGCCAAGAAATGTTTCGGGGGCCGGCGGCCGAGCAGTACGTC.

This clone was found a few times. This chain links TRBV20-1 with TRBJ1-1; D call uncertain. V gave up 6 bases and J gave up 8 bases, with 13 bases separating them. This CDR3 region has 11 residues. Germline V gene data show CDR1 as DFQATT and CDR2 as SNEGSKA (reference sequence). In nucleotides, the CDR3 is TGCAGTGCGAGGTCGCAGGCAGAAGCTTTCTTT. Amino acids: CSARSQAEAFF.

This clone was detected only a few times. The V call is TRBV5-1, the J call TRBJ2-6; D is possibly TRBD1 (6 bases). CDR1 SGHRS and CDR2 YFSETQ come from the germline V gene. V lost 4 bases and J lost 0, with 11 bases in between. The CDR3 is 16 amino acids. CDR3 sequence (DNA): TGCGCCAGCAGCCTGACAGGCACCTCTGGGGCCAACGTCCTGACTTTC. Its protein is CASSLTGTSGANVLTF.

The CDR3 DNA follows: TGTGCCAGCAGTCAGATGGGGGGGGCACAAGAGACCCAGTACTTC. Protein: CASSQMGGAQETQYF. This chain uses TRBV5-6 with TRBJ2-5, with D perhaps matching TRBD2 (7 bases). Germline V gene sequence: CDR1 SGHDT, CDR2 YYEEEE. This CDR3 spans 15 amino acids. The V gene lost 5 bases and the J gene lost 2 bases, with 16 bases spanning the gap.

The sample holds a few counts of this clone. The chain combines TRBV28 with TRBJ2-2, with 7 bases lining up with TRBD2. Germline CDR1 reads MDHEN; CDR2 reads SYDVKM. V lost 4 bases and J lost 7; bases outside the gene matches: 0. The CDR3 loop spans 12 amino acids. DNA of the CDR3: TGTGCCAGCAGTTGGACTAGCGGGGAGCTGTTTTTT. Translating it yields CASSWTSGELFF. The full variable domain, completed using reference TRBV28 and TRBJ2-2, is DVKVTQSSRYLVKRTGEKVFLECVQDMDHENMFWYRQDPGLGLRLIYFSYDVKMKEKGDIPEGYSVSREKKERFSLILESASTNQTSMYLCASSWTSGELFFGEGSRLTVL.

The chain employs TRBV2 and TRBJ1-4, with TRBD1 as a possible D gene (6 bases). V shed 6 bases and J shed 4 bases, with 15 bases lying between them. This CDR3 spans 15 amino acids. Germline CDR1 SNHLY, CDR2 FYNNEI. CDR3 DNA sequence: TGTGCCAGCAGGCTACAGGGTATGGGTAATGAAAAACTGTTTTTT. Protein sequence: CASRLQGMGNEKLFF.

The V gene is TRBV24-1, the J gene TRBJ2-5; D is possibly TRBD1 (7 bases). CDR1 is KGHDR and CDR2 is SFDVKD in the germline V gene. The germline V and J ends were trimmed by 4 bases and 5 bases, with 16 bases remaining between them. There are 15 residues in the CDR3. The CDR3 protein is CATSEGTAGGETQYF. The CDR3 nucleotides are TGTGCCACCAGTGAGGGGACAGCCGGAGGGGAGACCCAGTACTTC.

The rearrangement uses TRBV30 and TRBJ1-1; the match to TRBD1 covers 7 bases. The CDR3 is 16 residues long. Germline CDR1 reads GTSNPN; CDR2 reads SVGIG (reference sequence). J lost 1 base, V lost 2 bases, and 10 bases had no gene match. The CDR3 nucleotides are TGTGCCTGGAGTTTCCTAGGGACAGAGGGGAACACTGAAGCTTTCTTT. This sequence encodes CAWSFLGTEGNTEAFF. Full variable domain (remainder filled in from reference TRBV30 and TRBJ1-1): SQTIHQWPATLVQPVGSPLSLECTVEGTSNPNLYWYRQAAGRGLQLLFYSVGIGQISSEVPQNLSASRPQDRQFILSSKKLLLSDSGFYLCAWSFLGTEGNTEAFFGQGTRLTVV.